This TCR beta chain was profiled in a study of CD8+ T cells in alopecia areata. Whole-study context: Those treated were given oral tofacitinib at 5 to 10 mg twice daily. Study findings and constraints: Among the top 100, expanded CD8+ clones were significantly decreased by tofacitinib, as was scalp clonality. Sharing of TCR sequences between patients (possibly for HLA-related reasons) was less clear than in mice.

The V gene lost 6 bases and the J gene lost 4 bases, with 13 bases spanning the gap. The CDR3 loop spans 13 amino acids. Germline CDR1 SQVTM, CDR2 ANQGSEA. Stated treatment: oral pan-JAK inhibitor, 5-10 mg twice daily. In alopecia areata patients, both lesional scalp punch biopsies and peripheral blood were collected. A remark on this clone: What it binds is unknown.

Extracted RNA was reverse transcribed into cDNA, the sequencing template. Sequencing used immunoSEQ multiplex PCR; TCRdb keeps in-frame clones, though not all of them. The top ten clones hold over 0.55% of a sample with some 190,000 clones, 55% to 70% of them seen once. This clonotype was sampled from a human donor with alopecia areata. The chain recombines TRBV29-1 with TRBJ2-1; D remains ambiguous. This specimen consisted of CD4+ T cells sorted from blood, obtained at week 4, from a patient treated with tofacitinib. CDR3 DNA: TGCAGCGTCTCCCTTTTCGGGTACAATGAGCAGTTCTTC. Translated, it gives CSVSLFGYNEQFF.